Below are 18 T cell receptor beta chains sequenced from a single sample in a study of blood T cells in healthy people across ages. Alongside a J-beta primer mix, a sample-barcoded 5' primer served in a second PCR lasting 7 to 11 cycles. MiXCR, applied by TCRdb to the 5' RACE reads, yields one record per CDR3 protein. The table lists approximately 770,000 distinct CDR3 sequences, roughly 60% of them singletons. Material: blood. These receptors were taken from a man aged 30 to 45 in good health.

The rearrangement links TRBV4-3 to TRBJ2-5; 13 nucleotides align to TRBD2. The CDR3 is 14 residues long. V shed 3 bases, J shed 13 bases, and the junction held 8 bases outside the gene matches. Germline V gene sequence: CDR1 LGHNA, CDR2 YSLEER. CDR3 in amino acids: CASSQAGTSGNPYF. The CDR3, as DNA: TGCGCCAGCAGCCAGGCCGGGACTAGCGGGAATCCGTACTTC.

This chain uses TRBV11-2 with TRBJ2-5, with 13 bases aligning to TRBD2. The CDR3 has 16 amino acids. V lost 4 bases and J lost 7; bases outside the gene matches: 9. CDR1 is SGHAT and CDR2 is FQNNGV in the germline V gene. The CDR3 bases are TGTGCCAGCAGCTCACGGACTAGCGGGAGTTGGGGGACCCAGTACTTC. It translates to CASSSRTSGSWGTQYF.

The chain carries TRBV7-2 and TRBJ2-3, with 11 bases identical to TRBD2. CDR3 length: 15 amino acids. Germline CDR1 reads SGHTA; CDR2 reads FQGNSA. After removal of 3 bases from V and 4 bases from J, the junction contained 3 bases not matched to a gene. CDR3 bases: TGTGCCAGCAGCTTGTTTAGCGGGGGGGCAGATACGCAGTATTTT. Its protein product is CASSLFSGGADTQYF.

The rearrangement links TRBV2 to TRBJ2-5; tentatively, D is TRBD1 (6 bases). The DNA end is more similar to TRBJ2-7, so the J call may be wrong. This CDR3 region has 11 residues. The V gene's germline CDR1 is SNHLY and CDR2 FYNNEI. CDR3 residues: CASFRGHEQYF. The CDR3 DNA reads TGTGCCAGCTTCAGGGGTCACGAGCAGTACTTC.

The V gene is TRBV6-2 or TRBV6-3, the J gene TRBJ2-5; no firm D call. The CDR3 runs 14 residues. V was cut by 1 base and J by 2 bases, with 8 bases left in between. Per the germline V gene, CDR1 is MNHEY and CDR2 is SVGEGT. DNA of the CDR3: TGTGCCAGCAGTTACTGGGCAACTCAAGAGACCCAGTACTTC. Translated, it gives CASSYWATQETQYF.

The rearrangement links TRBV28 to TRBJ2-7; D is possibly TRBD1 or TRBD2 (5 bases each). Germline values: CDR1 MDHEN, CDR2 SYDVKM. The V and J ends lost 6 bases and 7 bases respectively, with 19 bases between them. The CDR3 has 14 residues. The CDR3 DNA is TGTGCCAGCAGGACTGGGGGTGCGGTCTCTGAGCAGTACTTC. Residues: CASRTGGAVSEQYF.

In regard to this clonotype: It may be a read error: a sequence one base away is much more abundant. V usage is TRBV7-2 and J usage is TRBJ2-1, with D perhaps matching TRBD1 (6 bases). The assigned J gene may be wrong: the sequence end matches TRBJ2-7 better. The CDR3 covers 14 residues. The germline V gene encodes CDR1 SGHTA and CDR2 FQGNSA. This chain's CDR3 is CASSLDSSYNEQYF. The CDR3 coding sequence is TGTGCCAGCAGCCTGGACAGCTCCTACAATGAGCAGTACTTC.

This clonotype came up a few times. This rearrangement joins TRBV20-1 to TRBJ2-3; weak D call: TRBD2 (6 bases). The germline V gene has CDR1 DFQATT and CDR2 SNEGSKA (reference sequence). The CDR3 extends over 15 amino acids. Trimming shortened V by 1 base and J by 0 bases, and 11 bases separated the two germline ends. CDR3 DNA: TGCAGTGCTAGAGGTAGCGGTTCTAGCACAGATACGCAGTATTTT. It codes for CSARGSGSSTDTQYF.

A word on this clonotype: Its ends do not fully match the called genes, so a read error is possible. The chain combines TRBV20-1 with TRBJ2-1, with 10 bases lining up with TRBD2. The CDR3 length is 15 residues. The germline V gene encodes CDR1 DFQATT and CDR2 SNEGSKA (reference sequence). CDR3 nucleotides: TGCAGTGCTAGCAGAGGACTAGCGGCTTACAATGAGCGGTTCTTC. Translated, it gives CSASRGLAAYNERFF.

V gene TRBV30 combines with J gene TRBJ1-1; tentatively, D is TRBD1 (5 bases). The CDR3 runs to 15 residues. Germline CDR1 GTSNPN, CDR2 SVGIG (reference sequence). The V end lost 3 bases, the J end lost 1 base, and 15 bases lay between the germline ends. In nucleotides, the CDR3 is TGTGCCTGGAGCGTAGACCTTGGGGGGAACACTGAAGCTTTCTTT. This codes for CAWSVDLGGNTEAFF.

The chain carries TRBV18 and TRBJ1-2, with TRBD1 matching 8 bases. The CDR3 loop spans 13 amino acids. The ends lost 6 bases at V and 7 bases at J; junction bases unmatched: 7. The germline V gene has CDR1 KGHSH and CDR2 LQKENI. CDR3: CASSRWTGSGYTF. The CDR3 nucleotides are TGTGCCAGCTCGCGGTGGACAGGGTCTGGCTACACCTTC.

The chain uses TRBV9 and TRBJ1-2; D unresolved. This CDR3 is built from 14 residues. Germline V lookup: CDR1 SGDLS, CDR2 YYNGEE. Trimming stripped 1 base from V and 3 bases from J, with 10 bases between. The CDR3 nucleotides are TGTGCCAGCAGCGTATCGGACTTGGACTATGGCTACACCTTC. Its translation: CASSVSDLDYGYTF.

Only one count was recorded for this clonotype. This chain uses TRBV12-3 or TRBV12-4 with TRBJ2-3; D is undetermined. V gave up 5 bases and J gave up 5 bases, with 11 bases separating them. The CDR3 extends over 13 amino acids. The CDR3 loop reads CASSPLGIDTQYF. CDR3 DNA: TGTGCCAGCAGTCCGTTGGGGATAGATACGCAGTATTTT.

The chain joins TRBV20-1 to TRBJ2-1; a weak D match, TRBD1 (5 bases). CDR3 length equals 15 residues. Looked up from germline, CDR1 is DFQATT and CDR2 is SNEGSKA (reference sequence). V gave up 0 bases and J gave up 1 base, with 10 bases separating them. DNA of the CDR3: TGCAGTGCTAGAGAGGCAGGGTGGTCCTACAATGAGCAGTTCTTC. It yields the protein CSAREAGWSYNEQFF.

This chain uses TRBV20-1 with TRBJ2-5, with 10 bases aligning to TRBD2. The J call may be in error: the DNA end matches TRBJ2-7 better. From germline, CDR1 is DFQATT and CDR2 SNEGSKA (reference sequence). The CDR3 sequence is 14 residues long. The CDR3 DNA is TGCAGTGTCGGGACTAGCGTCAAGCCCTACGAGCAGTACTTC. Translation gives CSVGTSVKPYEQYF.

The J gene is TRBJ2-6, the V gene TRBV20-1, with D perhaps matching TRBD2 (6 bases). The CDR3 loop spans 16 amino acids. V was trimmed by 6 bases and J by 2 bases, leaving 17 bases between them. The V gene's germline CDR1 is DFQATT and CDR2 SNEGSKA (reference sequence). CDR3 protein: CSASIFGGTGANVLTF. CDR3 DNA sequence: TGCAGTGCCTCCATTTTCGGAGGGACTGGGGCCAACGTCCTGACTTTC.

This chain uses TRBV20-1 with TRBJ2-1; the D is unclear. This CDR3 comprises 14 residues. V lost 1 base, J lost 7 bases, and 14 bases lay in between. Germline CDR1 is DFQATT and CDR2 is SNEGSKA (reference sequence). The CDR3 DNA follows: TGCAGTGCTAGAGCGCCGTTGTATGGAAATGAGCAGTTCTTC. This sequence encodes CSARAPLYGNEQFF.

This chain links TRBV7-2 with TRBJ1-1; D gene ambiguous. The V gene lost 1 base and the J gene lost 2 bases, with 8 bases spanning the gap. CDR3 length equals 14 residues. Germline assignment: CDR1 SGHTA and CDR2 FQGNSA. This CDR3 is CASSLGPLNTEAFF. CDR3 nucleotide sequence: TGTGCCAGCAGCTTAGGGCCCCTCAACACTGAAGCTTTCTTT.